This T cell receptor (beta chain) was sequenced during a study of blood T cell repertoires in COVID-19. Across the study: From the United States, Italy and Spain came samples of acute and convalescent COVID-19. Sources were T cells, B-cell-depleted T cells, or PBMCs; the material itself was cDNA or gDNA.

V was pared by 5 bases and J by 4 bases, with 0 bases of the junction left unmatched. This CDR3 is 13 amino acids long. Germline CDR1 and CDR2: GTSNPN and SVGIG (reference sequence). In the original processing: By means of reference gene primer amplification, nucleated cell counts were estimated. Some clones are missing from TCRdb's copy, which holds only in-frame ones; the method was immunoSEQ multiplex PCR. V and J calls and clone size follow that table, whereas D and trimming were derived from the DNA. Of about 95,000 clones listed, under 95% are singletons. Sequencing input: peripheral blood. The sequence was collected from a woman aged 45 to 65 in a cohort sampled during active COVID-19. The rearrangement joins TRBV30 to TRBJ2-1, with 12 bases aligning to TRBD2. The CDR3 is CAWGTSGYNEQFF. The CDR3 DNA is TGTGCCTGGGGGACTAGCGGGTACAATGAGCAGTTCTTC.